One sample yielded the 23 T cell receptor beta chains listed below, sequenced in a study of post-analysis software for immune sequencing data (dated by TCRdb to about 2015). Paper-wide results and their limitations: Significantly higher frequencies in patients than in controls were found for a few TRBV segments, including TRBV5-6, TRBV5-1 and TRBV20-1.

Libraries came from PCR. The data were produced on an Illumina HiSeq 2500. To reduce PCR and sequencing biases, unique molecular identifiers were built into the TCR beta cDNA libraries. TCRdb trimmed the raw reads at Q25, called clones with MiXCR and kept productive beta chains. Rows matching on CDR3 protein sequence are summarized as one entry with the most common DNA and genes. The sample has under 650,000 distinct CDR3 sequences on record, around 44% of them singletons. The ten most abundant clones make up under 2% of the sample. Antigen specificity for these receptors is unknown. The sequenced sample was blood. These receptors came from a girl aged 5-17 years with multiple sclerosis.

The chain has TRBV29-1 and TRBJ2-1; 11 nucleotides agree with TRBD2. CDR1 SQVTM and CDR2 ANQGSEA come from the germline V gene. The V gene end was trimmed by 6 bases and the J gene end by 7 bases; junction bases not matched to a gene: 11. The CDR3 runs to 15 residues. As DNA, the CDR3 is TGCAGCGTCGCCCTCCTAGCGGGAGGTCAAAATGAGCAGTTCTTC. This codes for CSVALLAGGQNEQFF.

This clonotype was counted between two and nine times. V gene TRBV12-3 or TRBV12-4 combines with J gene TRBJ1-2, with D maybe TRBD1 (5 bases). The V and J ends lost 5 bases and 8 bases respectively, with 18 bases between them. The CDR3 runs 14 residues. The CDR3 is CASSASAGVYGYTF. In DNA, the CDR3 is TGTGCCAGCAGTGCCTCAGCGGGGGTGTACGGCTACACCTTC.

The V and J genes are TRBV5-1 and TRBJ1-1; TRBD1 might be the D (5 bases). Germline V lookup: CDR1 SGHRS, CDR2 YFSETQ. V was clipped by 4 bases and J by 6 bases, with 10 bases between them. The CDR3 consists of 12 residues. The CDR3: CASSSETAEAFF. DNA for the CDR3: TGCGCCAGCAGCAGTGAGACAGCTGAAGCTTTCTTT.

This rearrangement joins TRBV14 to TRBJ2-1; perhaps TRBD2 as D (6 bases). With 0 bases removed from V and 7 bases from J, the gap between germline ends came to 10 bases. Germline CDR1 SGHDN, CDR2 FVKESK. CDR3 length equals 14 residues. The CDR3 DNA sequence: TGTGCCAGCAGCCAAGAGGGACTGAAGAATGAGCAGTTCTTC. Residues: CASSQEGLKNEQFF.

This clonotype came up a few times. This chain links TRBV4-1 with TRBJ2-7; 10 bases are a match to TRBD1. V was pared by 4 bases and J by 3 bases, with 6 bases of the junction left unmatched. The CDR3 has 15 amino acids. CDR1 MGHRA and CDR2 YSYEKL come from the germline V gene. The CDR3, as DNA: TGCGCCAGCAGCCCTAGACAGGGGGCTTTCTACGAGCAGTACTTC. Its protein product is CASSPRQGAFYEQYF.

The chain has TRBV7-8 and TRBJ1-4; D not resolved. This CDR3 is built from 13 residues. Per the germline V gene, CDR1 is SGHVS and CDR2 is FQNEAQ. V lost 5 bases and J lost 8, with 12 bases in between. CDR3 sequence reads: CASSTGDEEKLFF. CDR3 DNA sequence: TGTGCCAGCAGCACCGGAGACGAGGAAAAACTGTTTTTT.

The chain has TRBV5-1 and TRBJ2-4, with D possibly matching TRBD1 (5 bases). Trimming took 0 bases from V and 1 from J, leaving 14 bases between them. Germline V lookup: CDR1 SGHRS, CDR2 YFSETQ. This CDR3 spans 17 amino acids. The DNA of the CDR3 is TGCGCCAGCAGCTTGGAGGGCCTCGGACATGCCAAAAACATTCAGTACTTC. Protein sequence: CASSLEGLGHAKNIQYF.

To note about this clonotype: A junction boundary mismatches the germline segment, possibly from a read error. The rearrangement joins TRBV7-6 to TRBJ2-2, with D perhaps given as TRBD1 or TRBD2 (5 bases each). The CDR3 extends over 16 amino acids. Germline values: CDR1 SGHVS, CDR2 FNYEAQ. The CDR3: CANSLSGMGVTGELFF. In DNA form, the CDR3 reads TGTGCCAACAGCTTATCAGGGATGGGGGTCACCGGGGAGCTGTTTTTT. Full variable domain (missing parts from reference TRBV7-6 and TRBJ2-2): GAGVSQSPRYKVTKRGQDVALRCDPISGHVSLYWYRQALGQGPEFLTYFNYEAQQDKSGLPNDRFSAERPEGSISTLTIQRTEQRDSAMYRCANSLSGMGVTGELFFGEGSRLTVL.

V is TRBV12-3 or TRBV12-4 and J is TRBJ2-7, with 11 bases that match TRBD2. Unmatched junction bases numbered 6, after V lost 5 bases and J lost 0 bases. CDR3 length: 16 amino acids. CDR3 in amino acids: CASSPGLAGYSYEQYF. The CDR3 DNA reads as TGTGCCAGCAGTCCAGGACTAGCGGGCTACTCCTACGAGCAGTACTTC.

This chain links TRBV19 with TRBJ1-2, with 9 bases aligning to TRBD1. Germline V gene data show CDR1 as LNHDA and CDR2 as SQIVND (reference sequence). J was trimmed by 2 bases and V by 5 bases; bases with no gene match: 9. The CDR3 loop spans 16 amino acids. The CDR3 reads CASSHDRDRANYGYTF. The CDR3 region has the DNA TGTGCCAGTAGTCATGACCGGGACAGGGCGAACTATGGCTACACCTTC.

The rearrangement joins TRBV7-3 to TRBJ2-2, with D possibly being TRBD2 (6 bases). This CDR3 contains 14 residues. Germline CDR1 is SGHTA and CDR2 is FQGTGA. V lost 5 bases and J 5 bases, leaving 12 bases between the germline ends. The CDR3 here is CASSPQGGTGELFF. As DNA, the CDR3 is TGTGCCAGCAGCCCTCAAGGAGGGACCGGGGAGCTGTTTTTT.

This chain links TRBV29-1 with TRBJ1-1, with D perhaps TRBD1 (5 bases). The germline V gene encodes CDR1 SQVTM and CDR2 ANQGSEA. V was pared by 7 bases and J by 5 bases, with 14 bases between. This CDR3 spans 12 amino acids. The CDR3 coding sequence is TGCAGCGGGGGGGGAGGGAAAACTGAAGCTTTCTTT. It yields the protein CSGGGGKTEAFF.

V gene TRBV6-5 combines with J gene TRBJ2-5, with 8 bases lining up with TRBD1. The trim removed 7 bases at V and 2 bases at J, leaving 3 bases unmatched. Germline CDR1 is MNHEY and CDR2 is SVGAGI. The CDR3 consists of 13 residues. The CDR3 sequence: CASKNRGQETQYF. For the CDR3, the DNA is TGTGCCAGCAAGAACAGGGGGCAAGAGACCCAGTACTTC.

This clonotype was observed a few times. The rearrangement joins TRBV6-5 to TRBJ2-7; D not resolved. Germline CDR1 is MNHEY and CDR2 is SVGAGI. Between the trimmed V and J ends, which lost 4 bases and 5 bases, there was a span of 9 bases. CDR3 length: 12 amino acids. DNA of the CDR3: TGTGCCAGCAGTTCCCCCGAGAACGAGCAGTACTTC. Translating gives CASSSPENEQYF.

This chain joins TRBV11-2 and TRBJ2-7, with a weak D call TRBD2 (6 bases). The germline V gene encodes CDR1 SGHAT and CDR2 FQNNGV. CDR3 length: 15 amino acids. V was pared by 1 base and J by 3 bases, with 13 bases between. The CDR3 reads CASSLGVGRDYEQYF. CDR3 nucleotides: TGTGCCAGCAGCTTAGGGGTTGGGCGGGACTACGAGCAGTACTTC.

CDR3 region: CASSEALAREQYF. In DNA, the CDR3 is TGTGCCAGCAGTGAAGCCCTAGCTCGCGAGCAGTACTTC. The genes are TRBV6-1 and TRBJ2-7, with D possibly matching TRBD2 (5 bases). Trimming took 0 bases from V and 6 from J, leaving 9 bases between them. The CDR3 consists of 13 residues. Germline V gives CDR1 MNHNS, CDR2 SASEGT.

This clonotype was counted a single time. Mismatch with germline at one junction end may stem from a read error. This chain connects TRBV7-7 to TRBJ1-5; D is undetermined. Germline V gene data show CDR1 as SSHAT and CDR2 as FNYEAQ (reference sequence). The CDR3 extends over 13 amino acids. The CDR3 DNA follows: TGTGCTAGCAGCTTAGCGACTGGTCAGCCCCAGCATTTT. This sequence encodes CASSLATGQPQHF.

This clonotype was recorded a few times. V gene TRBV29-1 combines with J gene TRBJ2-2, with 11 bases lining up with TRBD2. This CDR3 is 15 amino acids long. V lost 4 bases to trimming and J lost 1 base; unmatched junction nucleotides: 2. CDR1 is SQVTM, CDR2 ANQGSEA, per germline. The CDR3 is CSVGGTSGNTGELFF. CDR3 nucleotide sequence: TGCAGCGTTGGAGGGACTAGCGGGAACACCGGGGAGCTGTTTTTT.

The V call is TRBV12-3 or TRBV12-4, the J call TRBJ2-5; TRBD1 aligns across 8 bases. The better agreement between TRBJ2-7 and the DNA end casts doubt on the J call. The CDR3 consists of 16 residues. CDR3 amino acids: CASSLADLGTGVEQYF. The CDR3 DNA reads TGTGCCAGCAGTTTAGCGGACCTTGGGACAGGTGTCGAGCAGTACTTC.

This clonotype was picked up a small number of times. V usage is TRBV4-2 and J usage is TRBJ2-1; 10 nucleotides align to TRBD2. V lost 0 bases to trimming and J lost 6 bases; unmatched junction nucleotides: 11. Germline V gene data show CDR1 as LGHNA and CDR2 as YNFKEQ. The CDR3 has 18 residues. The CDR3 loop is CASSQDPASGSLGNEQFF. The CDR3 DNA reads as TGTGCCAGCAGCCAAGACCCGGCTAGCGGGAGTTTAGGCAATGAGCAGTTCTTC.

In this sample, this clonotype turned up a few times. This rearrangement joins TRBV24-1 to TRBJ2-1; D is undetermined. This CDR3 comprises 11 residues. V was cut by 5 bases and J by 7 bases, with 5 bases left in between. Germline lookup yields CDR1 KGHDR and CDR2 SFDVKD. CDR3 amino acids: CATSGSNEQFF. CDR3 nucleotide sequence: TGTGCCACCAGTGGAAGTAATGAGCAGTTCTTC.

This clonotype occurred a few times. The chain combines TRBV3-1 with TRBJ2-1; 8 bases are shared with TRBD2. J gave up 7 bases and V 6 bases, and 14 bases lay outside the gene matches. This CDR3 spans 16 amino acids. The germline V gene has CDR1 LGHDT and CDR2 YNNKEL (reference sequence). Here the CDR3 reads CASRGTSGKRENEQFF. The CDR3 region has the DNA TGTGCCAGCAGGGGGACTAGTGGGAAAAGAGAAAATGAGCAGTTCTTC.

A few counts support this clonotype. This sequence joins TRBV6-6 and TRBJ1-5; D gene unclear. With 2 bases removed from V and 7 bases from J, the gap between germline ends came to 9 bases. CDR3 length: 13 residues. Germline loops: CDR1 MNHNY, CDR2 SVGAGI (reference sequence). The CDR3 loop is CASSYEGFQPQHF. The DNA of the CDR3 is TGTGCCAGCAGTTACGAGGGATTCCAGCCCCAGCATTTT.